This T cell receptor beta chain was found in a study of T cells in Graves' hyperthyroidism and ophthalmopathy (dated by TCRdb to about 2019). About the investigation overall: Peripheral blood samples were taken at the time of initial diagnosis, prior to any treatment. After blood sampling, hyperthyroidism patients were treated with methimazole at a starting dose of 30 mg daily, and ophthalmopathy patients were treated with high-dose intravenous methylprednisolone. For training and testing, the 100 or so patients in the discovery cohort were randomly divided in a 7:3 ratio. Whether ophthalmopathy could be predicted prospectively was tested in an independent validation cohort made up of roughly 20 hyperthyroidism patients plus 17 patients who later progressed to ophthalmopathy. The paper describes TCR Vbeta CDR3 sequencing of roughly 130 peripheral blood samples, made up of around 41 ophthalmopathy patients, approximately 73 hyperthyroidism patients and around 17 progressor patients. In more than 5 Graves' hyperthyroidism patients, the study also compared T-cell repertoires from thyroid tissue with T-cell repertoires from blood. A discovery cohort of around 100 patients, approximately 45 with Graves' ophthalmopathy and approximately 60 with stable Graves' hyperthyroidism, was used to find distinguishing TCR V-J signatures.

A patient counted as having stable Graves' hyperthyroidism if no progression to ophthalmopathy occurred over 18 months of follow-up. Hyperthyroidism patients were aged 18 to 65 years and newly diagnosed, with disease duration of less than 2 months. The study excluded patients with uncontrolled infections, other autoimmune diseases, pregnancy or lactation. Clinical symptoms, serum thyroxine and TRAb, thyroid ultrasound, and orbital computed tomography formed the basis for the diagnoses. Ficoll-Paque density gradient centrifugation was used to isolate PBMCs from approximately 10 ml of fresh peripheral blood. Trizol reagent was used to extract total RNA, and RNA quality was then checked on an Agilent 2100 Bioanalyzer. This clonotype appeared many times. No antigen is known for it. The record has no base qualities; no much larger clone is one base away. What the study reported, not specific to this receptor: A model built on a 13 V-J signature distinguished ophthalmopathy from stable hyperthyroidism, reaching 85% to 90% sensitivity and 81.08% specificity in cross-validation and 80%/75% in testing. Most expanded thyroid clonotypes (frequency above 0.001) were also found in blood, which suggests that blood repertoires may mirror thyroid immune responses. Sample size was not statistically predetermined, and blinding of investigators to group allocation was not performed. In validation, progression to ophthalmopathy was predicted by the model with almost 71% sensitivity and 72.22% specificity, a median of around 5.9 months before onset.

TCR beta CDR3 regions were amplified from RNA transcripts. For the first round of RT-PCR on the TCR CDR3, the HTBI primer set was used together with the Qiagen OneStep RT-PCR kit. A second multiplex PCR round built the libraries, followed by size selection and purification. Paired-end sequencing of the libraries was performed with 100 bp reads on an Illumina HiSeq2000. The authors' pipeline ran thus. SOAPnuke was used to process the raw data, throwing out any read that contained adapters or uncalled bases, had a mean Phred below 15, or lacked an exact constant-primer or identifier match. COPE v1.2.5 was used to merge the high-quality paired reads, and each unique nucleotide sequence was defined as a clonotype. MiTCR v1.1 was used to align the clonotypes against IMGT TRBV, TRBD and TRBJ reference segments. Analysis was restricted to V-J combinations with a frequency above 0.0001, which covered over 98% of repertoires. The TCS score was defined as F50 (clonal expansion) divided by E x V (chaos), with BLOSUM62-based TCRdist calculated between CDR3 peptides within each V-J. Welch's t-statistics and random forest reduced 514 V-J features to 10 to 15, which were used in a naive Bayes classifier (R e1071). The public reads were quality trimmed at Q25 with fastp and then assembled into clones with MiXCR by TCRdb, keeping productive beta chains. Rows are unified per CDR3 protein, each entry keeping the most common DNA and genes. In this record, the V and J calls reflect TCRdb's handling and not the investigators' own analysis. The sample yields 300,000 or so distinct CDR3 sequences; about 21% were counted once. 50% to 65% of the sample belongs to the ten largest clones.

Sequencing was performed on blood. The receptor comes from a woman aged 45-65 years with Graves' hyperthyroidism.

The DNA sequence follows: TGCGCCAGCAGCTTGGCCACTGGCCTGTACAATGAGCAGTTCTTC. This gives the protein CASSLATGLYNEQFF. The chain joins TRBV5-1 to TRBJ2-1; no D segment can be confidently identified. The V end loses 0 bases and the J end loses 4 bases, and a stretch of 11 bases separates them. Per the germline V gene, SGHRS is the CDR1 and YFSETQ is the CDR2. The CDR3 holds 15 amino acids from the cysteine to the phenylalanine. Only the CDR3 part of the read is kept: 45 bases, read in frame from the first base.